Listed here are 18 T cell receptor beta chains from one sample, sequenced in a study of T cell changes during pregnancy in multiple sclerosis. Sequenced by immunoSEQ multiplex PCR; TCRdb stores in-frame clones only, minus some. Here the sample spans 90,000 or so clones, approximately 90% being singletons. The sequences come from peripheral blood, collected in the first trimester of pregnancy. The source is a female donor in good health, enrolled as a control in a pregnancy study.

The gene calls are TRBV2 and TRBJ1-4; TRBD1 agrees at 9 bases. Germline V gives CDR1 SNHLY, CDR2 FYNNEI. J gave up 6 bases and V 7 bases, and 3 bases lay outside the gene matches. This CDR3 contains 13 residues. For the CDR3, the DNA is TGTGCCAGCATCCGGGACAGGGATGAAAAACTGTTTTTT. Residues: CASIRDRDEKLFF.

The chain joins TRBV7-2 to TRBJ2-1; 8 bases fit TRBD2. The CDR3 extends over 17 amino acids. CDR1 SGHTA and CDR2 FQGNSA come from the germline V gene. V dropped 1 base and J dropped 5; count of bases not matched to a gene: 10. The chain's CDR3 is CASSLVPTSAMNNEQFF. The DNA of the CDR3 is TGTGCCAGCAGCTTAGTCCCGACTAGCGCCATGAACAATGAGCAGTTCTTC.

CDR3 residues: CASRTGQRSTEAFF. The CDR3 DNA follows: TGTGCCAGCAGGACAGGTCAACGTAGCACTGAAGCTTTCTTT. The V gene is TRBV6-5, the J gene TRBJ1-1, with a tentative D call TRBD1 (6 bases). The CDR3 has 14 residues. The germline CDR1 and CDR2 sequences are MNHEY and SVGAGI. The ends were cut back, 6 bases at V and 4 bases at J, with 15 bases in the middle.

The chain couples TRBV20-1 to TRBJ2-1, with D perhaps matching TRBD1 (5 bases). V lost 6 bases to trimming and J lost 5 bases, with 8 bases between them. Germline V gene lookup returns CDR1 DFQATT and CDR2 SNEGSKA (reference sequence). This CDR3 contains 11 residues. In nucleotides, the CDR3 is TGCAGTGCCTTACAGGACAATGAGCAGTTCTTC. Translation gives CSALQDNEQFF.

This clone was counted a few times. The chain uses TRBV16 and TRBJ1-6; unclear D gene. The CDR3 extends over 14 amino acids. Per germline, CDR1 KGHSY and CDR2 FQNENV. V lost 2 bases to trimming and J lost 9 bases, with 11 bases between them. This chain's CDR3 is CASSQGPNGSPLHF. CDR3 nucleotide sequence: TGTGCCAGCAGCCAAGGTCCGAACGGTTCACCCCTCCACTTT.

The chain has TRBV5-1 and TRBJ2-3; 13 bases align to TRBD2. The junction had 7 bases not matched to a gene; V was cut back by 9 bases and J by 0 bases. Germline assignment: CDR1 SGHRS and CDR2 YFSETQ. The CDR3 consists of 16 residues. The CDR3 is CATTSGGGTSTDTQYF. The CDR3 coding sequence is TGCGCCACCACTAGCGGGGGGGGAACTAGCACAGATACGCAGTATTTT. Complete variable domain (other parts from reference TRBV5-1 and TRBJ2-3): KAGVTQTPRYLIKTRGQQVTLSCSPISGHRSVSWYQQTPGQGLQFLFEYFSETQRNKGNFPGRFSGRQFSNSRSEMNVSTLELGDSALYLCATTSGGGTSTDTQYFGPGTRLTVL.

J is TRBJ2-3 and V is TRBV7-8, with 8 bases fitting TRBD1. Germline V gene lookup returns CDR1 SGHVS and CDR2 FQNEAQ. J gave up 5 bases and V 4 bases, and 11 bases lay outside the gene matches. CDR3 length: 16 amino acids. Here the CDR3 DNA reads TGTGCCAGCAGCTCACGGTCAGGGGGCCGGGGAGATACGCAGTATTTT. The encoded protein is CASSSRSGGRGDTQYF.

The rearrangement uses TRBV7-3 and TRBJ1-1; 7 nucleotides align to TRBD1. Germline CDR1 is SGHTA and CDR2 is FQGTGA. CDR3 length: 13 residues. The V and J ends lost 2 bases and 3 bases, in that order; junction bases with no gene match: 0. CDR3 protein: CASSLDRDTEAFF. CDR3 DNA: TGTGCCAGCAGCTTAGACAGGGACACTGAAGCTTTCTTT.

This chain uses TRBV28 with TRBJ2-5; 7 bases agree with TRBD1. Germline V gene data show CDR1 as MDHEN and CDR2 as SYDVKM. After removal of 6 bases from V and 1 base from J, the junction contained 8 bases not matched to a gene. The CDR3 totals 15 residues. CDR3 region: CASSPLTGPQETQYF. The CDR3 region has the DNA TGTGCCAGCAGCCCCCTGACAGGGCCCCAAGAGACCCAGTACTTC.

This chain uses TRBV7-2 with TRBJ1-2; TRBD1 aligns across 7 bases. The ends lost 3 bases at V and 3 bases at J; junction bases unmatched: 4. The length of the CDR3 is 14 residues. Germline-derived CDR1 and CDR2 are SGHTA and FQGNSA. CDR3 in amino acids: CASSFFRGDYGYTF. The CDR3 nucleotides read TGTGCCAGCAGCTTCTTCAGGGGGGACTATGGCTACACCTTC.

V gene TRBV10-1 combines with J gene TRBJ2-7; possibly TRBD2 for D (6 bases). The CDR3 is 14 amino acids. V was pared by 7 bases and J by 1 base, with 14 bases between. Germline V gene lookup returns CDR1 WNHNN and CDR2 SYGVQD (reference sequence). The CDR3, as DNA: TGCGCCAGCACACCGGGACTCGATTCCTACGAGCAGTACTTC. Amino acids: CASTPGLDSYEQYF.

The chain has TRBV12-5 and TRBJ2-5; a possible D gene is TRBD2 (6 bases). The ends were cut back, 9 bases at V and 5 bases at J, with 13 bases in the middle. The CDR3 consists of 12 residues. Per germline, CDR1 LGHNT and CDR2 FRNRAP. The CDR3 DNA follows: TGTGCTAGCGCCAGGGACTCCGAGACCCAGTACTTC. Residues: CASARDSETQYF.

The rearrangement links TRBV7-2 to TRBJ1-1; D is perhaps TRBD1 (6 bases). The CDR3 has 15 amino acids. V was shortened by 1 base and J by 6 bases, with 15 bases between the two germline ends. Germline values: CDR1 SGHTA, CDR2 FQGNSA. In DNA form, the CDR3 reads TGTGCCAGCAGCTTAGATCCTGGGACAAGGCCTGAAGCTTTCTTT. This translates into CASSLDPGTRPEAFF.

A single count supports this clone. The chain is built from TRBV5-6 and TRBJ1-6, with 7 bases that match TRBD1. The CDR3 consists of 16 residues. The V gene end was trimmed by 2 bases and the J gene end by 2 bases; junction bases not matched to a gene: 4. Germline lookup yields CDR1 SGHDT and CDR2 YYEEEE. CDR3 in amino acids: CASSLLTGAYNSPLHF. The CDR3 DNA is TGTGCCAGCAGCTTACTCACAGGGGCCTATAATTCACCCCTCCACTTT.

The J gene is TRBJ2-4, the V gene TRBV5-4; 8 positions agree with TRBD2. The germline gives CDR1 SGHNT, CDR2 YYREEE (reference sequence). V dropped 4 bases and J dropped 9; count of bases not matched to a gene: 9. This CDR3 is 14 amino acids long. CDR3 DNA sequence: TGTGCCAGCAGCCTCGGGGGGGGCGCGACCATTCAGTACTTC. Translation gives CASSLGGGATIQYF.

This CDR3 is CASSLDRGSYGYTF. The CDR3 nucleotides read TGTGCCAGCAGCTTAGACCGGGGAAGCTATGGCTACACCTTC. The chain is built from TRBV7-2 and TRBJ1-2; D gene uncertain. This CDR3 has 14 amino acids. Trimming shortened V by 1 base and J by 4 bases, and 10 bases separated the two germline ends. The germline CDR1 and CDR2 sequences are SGHTA and FQGNSA.

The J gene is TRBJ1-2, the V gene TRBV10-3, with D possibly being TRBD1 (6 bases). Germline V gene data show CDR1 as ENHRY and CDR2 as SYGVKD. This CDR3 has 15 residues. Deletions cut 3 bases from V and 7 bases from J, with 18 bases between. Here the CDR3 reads CAISDPDAGGFGYTF. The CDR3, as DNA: TGTGCCATCAGTGACCCCGACGCGGGGGGCTTTGGCTACACCTTC.

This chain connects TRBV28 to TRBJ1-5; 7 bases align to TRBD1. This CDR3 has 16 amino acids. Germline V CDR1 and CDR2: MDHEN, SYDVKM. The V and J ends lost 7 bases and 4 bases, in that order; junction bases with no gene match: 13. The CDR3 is CASMGWGQRANQPQHF. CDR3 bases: TGTGCCAGCATGGGGTGGGGACAGCGGGCTAATCAGCCCCAGCATTTT.